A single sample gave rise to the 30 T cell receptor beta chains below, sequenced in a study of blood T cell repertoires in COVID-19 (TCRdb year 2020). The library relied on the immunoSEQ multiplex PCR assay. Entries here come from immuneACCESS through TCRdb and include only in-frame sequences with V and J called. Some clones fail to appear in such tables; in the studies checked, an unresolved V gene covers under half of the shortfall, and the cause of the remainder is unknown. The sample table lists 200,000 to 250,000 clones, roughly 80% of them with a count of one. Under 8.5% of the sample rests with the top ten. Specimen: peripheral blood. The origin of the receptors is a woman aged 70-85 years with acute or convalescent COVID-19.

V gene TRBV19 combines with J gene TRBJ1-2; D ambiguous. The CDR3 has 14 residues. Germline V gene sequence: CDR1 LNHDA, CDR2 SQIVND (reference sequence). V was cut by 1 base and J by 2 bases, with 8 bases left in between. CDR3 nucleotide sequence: TGTGCCAGTAGTATAGGCCCACAAAACTATGGCTACACCTTC. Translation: CASSIGPQNYGYTF. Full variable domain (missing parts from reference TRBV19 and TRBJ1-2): DGGITQSPKYLFRKEGQNVTLSCEQNLNHDAMYWYRQDPGQGLRLIYYSQIVNDFQKGDIAEGYSVSREKKESFPLTVTSAQKNPTAFYLCASSIGPQNYGYTFGSGTRLTVV.

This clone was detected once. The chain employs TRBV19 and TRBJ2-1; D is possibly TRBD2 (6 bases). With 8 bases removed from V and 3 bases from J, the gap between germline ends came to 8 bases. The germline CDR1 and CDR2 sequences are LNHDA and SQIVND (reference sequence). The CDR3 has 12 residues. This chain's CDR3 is CASSGGYNEQFF. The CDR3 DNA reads TGTGCCAGTTCCGGGGGCTACAATGAGCAGTTCTTC.

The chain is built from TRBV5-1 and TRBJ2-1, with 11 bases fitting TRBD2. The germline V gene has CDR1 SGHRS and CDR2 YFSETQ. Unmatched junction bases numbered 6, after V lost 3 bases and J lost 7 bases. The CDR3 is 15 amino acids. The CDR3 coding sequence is TGCGCCAGCAGCTCCCAGGGACTAGCGGAAAATGAGCAGTTCTTC. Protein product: CASSSQGLAENEQFF.

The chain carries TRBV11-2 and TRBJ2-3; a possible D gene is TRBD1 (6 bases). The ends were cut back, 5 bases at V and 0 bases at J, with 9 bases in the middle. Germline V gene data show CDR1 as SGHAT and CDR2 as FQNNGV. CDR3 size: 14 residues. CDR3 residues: CASSPDSSTDTQYF. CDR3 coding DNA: TGTGCCAGCAGCCCGGACAGTAGCACAGATACGCAGTATTTT.

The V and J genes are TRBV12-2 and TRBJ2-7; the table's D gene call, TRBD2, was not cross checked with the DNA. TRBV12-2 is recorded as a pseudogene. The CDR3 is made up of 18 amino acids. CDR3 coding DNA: TGTGCAAGTCGCTTAGGATATTCTCGGGTTAAAATGAATGGGGAGCAGTACTTC. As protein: CASRLGYSRVKMNGEQYF.

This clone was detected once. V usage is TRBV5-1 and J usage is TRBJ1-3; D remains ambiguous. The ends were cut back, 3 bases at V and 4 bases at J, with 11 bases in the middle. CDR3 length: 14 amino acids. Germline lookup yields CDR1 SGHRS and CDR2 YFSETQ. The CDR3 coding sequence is TGCGCCAGCAGCTCGGGAACGAGGGGAAACACCATATATTTT. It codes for CASSSGTRGNTIYF. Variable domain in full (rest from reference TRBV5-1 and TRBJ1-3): KAGVTQTPRYLIKTRGQQVTLSCSPISGHRSVSWYQQTPGQGLQFLFEYFSETQRNKGNFPGRFSGRQFSNSRSEMNVSTLELGDSALYLCASSSGTRGNTIYFGEGSWLTVV.

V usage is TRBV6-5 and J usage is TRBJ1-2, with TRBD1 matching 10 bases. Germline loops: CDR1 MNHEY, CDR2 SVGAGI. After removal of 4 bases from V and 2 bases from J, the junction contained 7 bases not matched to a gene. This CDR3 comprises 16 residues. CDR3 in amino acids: CASSSSDRGLNYGYTF. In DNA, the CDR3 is TGTGCCAGCAGTTCCTCCGACAGGGGGCTGAACTATGGCTACACCTTC.

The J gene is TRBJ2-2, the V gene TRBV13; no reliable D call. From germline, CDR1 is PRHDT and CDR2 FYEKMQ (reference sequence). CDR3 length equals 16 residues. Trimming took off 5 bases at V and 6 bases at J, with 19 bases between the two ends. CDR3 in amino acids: CASSPRDSNLPGELFF. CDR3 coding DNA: TGTGCCAGCAGCCCCCGAGATTCGAATTTACCCGGGGAGCTGTTTTTT.

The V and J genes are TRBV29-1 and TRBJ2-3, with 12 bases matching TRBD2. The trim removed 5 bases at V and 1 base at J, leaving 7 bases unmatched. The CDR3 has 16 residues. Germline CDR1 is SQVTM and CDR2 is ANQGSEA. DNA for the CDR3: TGCAGCGTTTGGTCCCGACTAGCGGGGGGCACAGATACGCAGTATTTT. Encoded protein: CSVWSRLAGGTDTQYF.

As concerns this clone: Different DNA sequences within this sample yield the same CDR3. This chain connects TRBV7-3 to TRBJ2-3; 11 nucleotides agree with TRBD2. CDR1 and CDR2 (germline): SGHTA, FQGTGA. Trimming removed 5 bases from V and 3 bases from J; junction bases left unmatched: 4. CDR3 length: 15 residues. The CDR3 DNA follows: TGTGCCAGCAGCGTTAGCGGGGGGGCGACAGATACGCAGTATTTT. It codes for CASSVSGGATDTQYF.

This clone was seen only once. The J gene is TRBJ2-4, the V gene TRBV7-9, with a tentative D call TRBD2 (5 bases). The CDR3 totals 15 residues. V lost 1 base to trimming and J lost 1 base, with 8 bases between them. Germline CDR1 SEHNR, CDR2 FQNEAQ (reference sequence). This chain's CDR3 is CASSLVGMAKNIQYF. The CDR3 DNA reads TGTGCCAGCAGCTTAGTCGGGATGGCCAAAAACATTCAGTACTTC.

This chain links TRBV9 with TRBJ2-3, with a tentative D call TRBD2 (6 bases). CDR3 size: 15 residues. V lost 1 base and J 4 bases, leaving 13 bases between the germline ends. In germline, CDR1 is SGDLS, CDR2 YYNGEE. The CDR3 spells CASSVRRDSPDTQYF. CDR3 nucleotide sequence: TGTGCCAGCAGCGTACGTCGGGACTCCCCAGATACGCAGTATTTT.

CDR3 nucleotides: TGCGCCAGCAGCCGCGGACAGACGGCTGAAGCTTTCTTT. Its protein product is CASSRGQTAEAFF. This sequence joins TRBV5-1 and TRBJ1-1; TRBD1 might be the D (6 bases). V lost 4 bases and J lost 6, with 13 bases in between. The CDR3 runs to 13 residues. Germline loops: CDR1 SGHRS, CDR2 YFSETQ.

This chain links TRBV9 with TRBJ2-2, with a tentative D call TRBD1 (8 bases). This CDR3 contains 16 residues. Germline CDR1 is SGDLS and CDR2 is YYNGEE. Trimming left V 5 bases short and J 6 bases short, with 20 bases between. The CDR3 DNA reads TGTGCCAGCAGACTAACCGGACAGGGAGGGTCCGGGGAGCTGTTTTTT. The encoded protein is CASRLTGQGGSGELFF.

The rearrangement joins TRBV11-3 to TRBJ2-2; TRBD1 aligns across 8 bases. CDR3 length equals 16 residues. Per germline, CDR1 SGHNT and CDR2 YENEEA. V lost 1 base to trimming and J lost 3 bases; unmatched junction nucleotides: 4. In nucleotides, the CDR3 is TGTGCCAGCAGCTTAGGGGACAGGAGTGACACCGGGGAGCTGTTTTTT. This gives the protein CASSLGDRSDTGELFF. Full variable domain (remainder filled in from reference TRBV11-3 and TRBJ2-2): EAGVVQSPRYKIIEKKQPVAFWCNPISGHNTLYWYLQNLGQGPELLIRYENEEAVDDSQLPKDRFSAERLKGVDSTLKIQPAELGDSAVYLCASSLGDRSDTGELFFGEGSRLTVL.

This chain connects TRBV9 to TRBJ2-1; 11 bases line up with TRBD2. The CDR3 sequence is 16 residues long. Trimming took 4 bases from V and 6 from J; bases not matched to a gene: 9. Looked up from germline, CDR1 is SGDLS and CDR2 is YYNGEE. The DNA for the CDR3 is TGTGCCAGCAGCCAAATCATTAGCGGGGGGGCCAATGAGCAGTTCTTC. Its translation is CASSQIISGGANEQFF.

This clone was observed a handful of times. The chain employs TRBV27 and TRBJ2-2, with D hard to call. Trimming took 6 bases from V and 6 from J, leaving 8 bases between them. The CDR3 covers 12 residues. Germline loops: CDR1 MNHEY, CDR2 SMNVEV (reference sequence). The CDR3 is CASSEHAGELFF. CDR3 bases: TGTGCCAGCAGCGAACATGCCGGGGAGCTGTTTTTT.

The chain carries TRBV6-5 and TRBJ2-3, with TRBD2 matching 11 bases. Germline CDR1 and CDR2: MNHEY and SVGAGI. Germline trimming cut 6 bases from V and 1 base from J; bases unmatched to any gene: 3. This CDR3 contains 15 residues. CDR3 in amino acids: CASSVTSGGTDTQYF. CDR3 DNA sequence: TGTGCCAGCAGCGTGACTAGCGGGGGCACAGATACGCAGTATTTT.

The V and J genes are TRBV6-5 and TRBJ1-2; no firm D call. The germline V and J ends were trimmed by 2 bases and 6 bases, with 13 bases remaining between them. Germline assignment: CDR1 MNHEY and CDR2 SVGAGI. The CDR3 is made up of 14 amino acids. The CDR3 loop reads CASSYRGRPNGYTF. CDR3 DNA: TGTGCCAGCAGTTACAGAGGCAGACCTAATGGCTACACCTTC.

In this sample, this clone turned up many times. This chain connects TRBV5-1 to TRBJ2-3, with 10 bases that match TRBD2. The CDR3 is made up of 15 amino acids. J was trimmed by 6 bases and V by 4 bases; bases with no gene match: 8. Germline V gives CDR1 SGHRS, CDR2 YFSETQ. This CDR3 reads CASSQGTSARDTQYF. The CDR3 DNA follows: TGCGCCAGCAGCCAAGGGACTAGCGCTAGGGATACGCAGTATTTT.

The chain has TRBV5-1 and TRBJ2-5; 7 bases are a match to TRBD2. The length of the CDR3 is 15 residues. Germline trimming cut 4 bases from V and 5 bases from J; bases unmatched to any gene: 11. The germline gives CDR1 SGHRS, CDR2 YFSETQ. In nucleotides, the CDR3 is TGCGCCAGCAGCACCGTGGGGACTAATAAGGAGACCCAGTACTTC. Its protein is CASSTVGTNKETQYF.

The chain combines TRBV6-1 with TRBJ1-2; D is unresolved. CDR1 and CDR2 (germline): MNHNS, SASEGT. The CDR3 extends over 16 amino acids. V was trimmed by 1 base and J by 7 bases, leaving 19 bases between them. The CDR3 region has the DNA TGTGCCAGCAGTGAAGGCAGACAATACCCTCTGGGTGGCTACACCTTC. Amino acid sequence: CASSEGRQYPLGGYTF.

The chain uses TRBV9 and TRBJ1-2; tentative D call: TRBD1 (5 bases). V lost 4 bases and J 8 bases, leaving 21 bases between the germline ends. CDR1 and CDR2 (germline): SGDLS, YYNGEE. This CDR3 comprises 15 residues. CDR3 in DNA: TGTGCCAGCAGCCCCCAGGAGGGGAGGAAAACGGGCTACACCTTC. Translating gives CASSPQEGRKTGYTF.

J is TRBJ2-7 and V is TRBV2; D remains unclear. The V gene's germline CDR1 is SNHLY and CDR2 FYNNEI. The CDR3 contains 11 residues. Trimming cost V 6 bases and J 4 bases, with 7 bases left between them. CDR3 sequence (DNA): TGTGCCAGCAGAATCCTTTACGAGCAGTACTTC. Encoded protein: CASRILYEQYF.

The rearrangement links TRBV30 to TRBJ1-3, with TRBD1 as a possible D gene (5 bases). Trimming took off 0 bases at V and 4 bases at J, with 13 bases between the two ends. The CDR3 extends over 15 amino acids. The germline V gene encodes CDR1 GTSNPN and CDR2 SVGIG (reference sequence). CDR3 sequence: CAWSVGRVSGNTIYF. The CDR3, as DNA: TGTGCCTGGAGTGTTGGCAGGGTATCCGGAAACACCATATATTTT. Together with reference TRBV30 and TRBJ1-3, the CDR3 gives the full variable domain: SQTIHQWPATLVQPVGSPLSLECTVEGTSNPNLYWYRQAAGRGLQLLFYSVGIGQISSEVPQNLSASRPQDRQFILSSKKLLLSDSGFYLCAWSVGRVSGNTIYFGEGSWLTVV.

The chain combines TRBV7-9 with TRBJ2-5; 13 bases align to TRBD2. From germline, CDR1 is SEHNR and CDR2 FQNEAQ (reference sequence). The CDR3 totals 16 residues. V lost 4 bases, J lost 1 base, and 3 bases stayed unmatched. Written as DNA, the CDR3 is TGTGCCAGCAGCTCACGACTAGCGGGGGGCCAAGAGACCCAGTACTTC. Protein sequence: CASSSRLAGGQETQYF. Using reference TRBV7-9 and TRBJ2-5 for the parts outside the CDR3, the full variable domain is DTGVSQNPRHKITKRGQNVTFRCDPISEHNRLYWYRQTLGQGPEFLTYFQNEAQLEKSRLLSDRFSAERPKGSFSTLEIQRTEQGDSAMYLCASSSRLAGGQETQYFGPGTRLLVL.

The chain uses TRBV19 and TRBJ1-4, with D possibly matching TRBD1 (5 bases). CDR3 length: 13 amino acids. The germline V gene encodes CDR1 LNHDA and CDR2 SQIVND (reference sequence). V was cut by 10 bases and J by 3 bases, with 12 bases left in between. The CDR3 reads CATLGGANEKLFF. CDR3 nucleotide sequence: TGTGCCACCCTGGGGGGAGCTAATGAAAAACTGTTTTTT.

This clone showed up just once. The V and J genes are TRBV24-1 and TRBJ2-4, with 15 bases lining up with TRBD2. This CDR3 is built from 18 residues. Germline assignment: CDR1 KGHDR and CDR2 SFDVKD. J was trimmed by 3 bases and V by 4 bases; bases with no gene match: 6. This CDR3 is CATSDGLAGGPGKNIQYF. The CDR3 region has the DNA TGTGCCACCAGTGACGGACTAGCGGGGGGGCCTGGCAAAAACATTCAGTACTTC.

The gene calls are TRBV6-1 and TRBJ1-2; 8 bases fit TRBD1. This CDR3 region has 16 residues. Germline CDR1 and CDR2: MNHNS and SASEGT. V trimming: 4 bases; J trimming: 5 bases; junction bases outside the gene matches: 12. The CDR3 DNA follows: TGTGCCAGCAGTGCGATCGCACAGGGGGATTGGTATGGCTACACCTTC. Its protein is CASSAIAQGDWYGYTF.

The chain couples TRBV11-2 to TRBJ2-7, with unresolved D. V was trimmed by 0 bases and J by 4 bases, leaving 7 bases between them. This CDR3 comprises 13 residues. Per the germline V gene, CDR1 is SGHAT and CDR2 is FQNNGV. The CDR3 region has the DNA TGTGCCAGCAGCTTAGATCCCCCGTACGAGCAGTACTTC. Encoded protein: CASSLDPPYEQYF.